This T cell receptor beta chain was profiled in a study of cytomegalovirus exposure and HLA in healthy donors. Study-wide findings and caveats: For cytomegalovirus status, the classifier reportedly gave diagnoses with high specificity and sensitivity. Cytomegalovirus-associated TCR beta chains were listed, numbering around 150. In a later analysis, productive TCRs from donors in an Asian-associated ancestry cluster reportedly carried fewer N-insertions than the cohort mean.

Germline V gene data show CDR1 as LNHNV and CDR2 as YYDKDF (reference sequence). Trimming pared 0 bases from V and 1 base from J, leaving 6 bases between. This CDR3 is 14 amino acids long. Concerning this clone itself: Its matching antigen is unknown.

The PCR had 60 Vbeta and 13 Jbeta primers. TCRdb keeps only in-frame clones here, not all; method: immunoSEQ multiplex PCR. The data show more than 150,000 clones, around 80% seen once. This chain links TRBV15 with TRBJ1-1; no definite D call. Sequencing was carried out using PBMCs. This sequence originates from a girl under 18 in good health and CMV-seropositive. The CDR3: CATSRDPQNTEAFF. The CDR3 DNA sequence: TGTGCCACCAGCAGAGACCCACAGAACACTGAAGCTTTCTTT.